This TCR beta chain was retrieved from a study of blood T cell repertoires in COVID-19. At the level of the study: Sites across the United States, Italy and Spain contributed samples from acute and convalescent COVID-19. Sample material is recorded as cDNA or gDNA derived from T cells, B-cell-depleted T cells, or PBMCs.

This CDR3 contains 14 residues. The ends were cut back, 3 bases at V and 3 bases at J, with 10 bases in the middle. The germline gives CDR1 MNHEY, CDR2 SMNVEV (reference sequence). In the authors' methods: By means of reference gene primer amplification, nucleated cell counts were estimated. Clones were sequenced by immunoSEQ multiplex PCR, and TCRdb holds only the in-frame ones, with some missing. V and J calls plus clone size are reproduced from that table; the DNA served to infer D and trimming. Here the sample spans about 370,000 clones, roughly 90% being singletons. The sample taken for sequencing was peripheral blood. The gene calls are TRBV27 and TRBJ2-3; D possibly corresponds to TRBD2 (5 bases). The origin of this receptor is a woman in her 30s with COVID-19, enrolled during active disease. This chain's CDR3 is CASSFSADTDTQYF. In DNA, the CDR3 is TGTGCCAGCAGTTTTAGCGCAGATACAGATACGCAGTATTTT.